A single sample is the source of the 4 T cell receptor beta chains below, sequenced in a study of blood T cells in healthy people across ages. For the second PCR, which ran for 7 to 11 cycles, a sample-barcoded 5' primer and a J-beta primer mix were used. TCRdb called the 5' RACE reads again in MiXCR, with one record for every CDR3 protein. The sample records hundreds of thousands of distinct CDR3 sequences, roughly 25% being singletons. This same sample was also taken into another study, of T cells of mothers and their children.

Sequenced input: blood. These receptor sequences come from a boy younger than 18 in good health.

The CDR3: CSATTDGEGLDETQYF. The CDR3 DNA reads TGCAGTGCTACCACCGACGGCGAGGGGCTGGATGAGACCCAGTACTTC. This sequence joins TRBV20-1 and TRBJ2-5; D is perhaps TRBD1 or TRBD2 (5 bases each). Germline V gives CDR1 DFQATT, CDR2 SNEGSKA (reference sequence). CDR3 length: 16 residues. The V end lost 4 bases, the J end lost 5 bases, and 23 bases lay between the germline ends.

The rearrangement links TRBV5-1 to TRBJ2-5, with D perhaps matching TRBD1 (7 bases). The germline V and J ends were trimmed by 0 bases and 3 bases, with 12 bases remaining between them. Germline CDR1 is SGHRS and CDR2 is YFSETQ. CDR3 length: 15 residues. The CDR3 DNA reads TGCGCCAGCAGCTTGGGCGGAGGGGGCGAAGAGACCCAGTACTTC. This codes for CASSLGGGGEETQYF. The full variable domain, in which reference TRBV5-1 and TRBJ2-5 provide the parts outside the CDR3, is KAGVTQTPRYLIKTRGQQVTLSCSPISGHRSVSWYQQTPGQGLQFLFEYFSETQRNKGNFPGRFSGRQFSNSRSEMNVSTLELGDSALYLCASSLGGGGEETQYFGPGTRLLVL.

This clonotype occurred a few times. The chain joins TRBV29-1 to TRBJ2-3; D unresolved. Trimming took off 3 bases at V and 0 bases at J, with 4 bases between the two ends. The CDR3 length is 12 residues. CDR1 and CDR2 from the germline V gene are SQVTM and ANQGSEA. This chain's CDR3 is CSVEESTDTQYF. CDR3 in DNA: TGCAGCGTTGAGGAGAGCACAGATACGCAGTATTTT.

This chain joins TRBV6-4 and TRBJ2-1, with TRBD2 as a possible D gene (5 bases). Germline V lookup: CDR1 MRHNA, CDR2 SNTAGT. V shed 6 bases and J shed 4 bases, with 16 bases lying between them. CDR3 length: 15 residues. CDR3 sequence (DNA): TGTGCCAGCAGCAAGACTAAGGATTCATACAATGAGCAGTTCTTC. It is translated as CASSKTKDSYNEQFF.